These 29 T cell receptor beta chains share one sample of origin, sequenced in a study of OX40 agonist ivuxolimab in advanced cancers. The assay was immunoSEQ multiplex PCR, and TCRdb's table has in-frame clones only and misses some. The sample contains about 94,000 clones, about 92% of which appear only once. The sequencing here drew on CD4+ or CD8+ T cells sorted from blood, taken in a trial of the OX40 agonist ivuxolimab. All receptors derive from an adult with an advanced solid tumor such as melanoma, head and neck, liver or kidney cancer.

This clone was recorded a few times. The chain carries TRBV2 and TRBJ1-1; no clear D. The CDR3 totals 11 residues. V lost 6 bases and J 8 bases, leaving 10 bases between the germline ends. Germline V gene lookup returns CDR1 SNHLY and CDR2 FYNNEI. The CDR3 loop is CASRRKREAFF. In DNA, the CDR3 is TGTGCCAGCAGACGCAAACGAGAAGCTTTCTTT.

The chain is built from TRBV18 and TRBJ2-5, with D unclear. Germline values: CDR1 KGHSH, CDR2 LQKENI. Trimming removed 0 bases at V and 2 bases at J, with 4 bases between. The CDR3 has 13 residues. CDR3 region: CASSPPSQETQYF. CDR3 nucleotides: TGTGCCAGCTCACCACCCAGTCAAGAGACCCAGTACTTC.

V and J are TRBV28 and TRBJ1-2; TRBD1 might be the D (5 bases). The CDR3 length is 13 residues. CDR1 and CDR2 from the germline V gene are MDHEN and SYDVKM. Trimming removed 6 bases at V and 6 bases at J, with 14 bases between. Written as DNA, the CDR3 is TGTGCCAGCAGCCTGGGACCCCGGGATGGCTACACCTTC. This gives the protein CASSLGPRDGYTF.

V usage is TRBV5-5 and J usage is TRBJ1-3; possibly TRBD1 for D (5 bases). V was cut by 5 bases and J by 1 base, with 22 bases left in between. CDR3 length: 18 amino acids. Per germline, CDR1 SGHKS and CDR2 YYEKEE (reference sequence). The CDR3 DNA reads as TGTGCCAGCAGTTTTCCCTCGGGGCAGGAGTATTCTGGAAACACCATATATTTT. Translated, it gives CASSFPSGQEYSGNTIYF. Combining the CDR3 with reference TRBV5-5 and TRBJ1-3 gives the whole variable domain DAGVTQSPTHLIKTRGQQVTLRCSPISGHKSVSWYQQVLGQGPQFIFQYYEKEERGRGNFPDRFSARQFPNYSSELNVNALLLGDSALYLCASSFPSGQEYSGNTIYFGEGSWLTVV.

This clone showed up just once. The J gene is TRBJ2-3, the V gene TRBV7-6; 10 nucleotides line up with TRBD2. J gave up 1 base and V 4 bases, and 2 bases lay outside the gene matches. Germline CDR1 SGHVS, CDR2 FNYEAQ. This CDR3 is built from 15 residues. This CDR3 reads CASSYLAGGTDTQYF. The CDR3 bases are TGTGCCAGCAGCTACCTAGCGGGGGGCACAGATACGCAGTATTTT.

The V gene is TRBV11-2, the J gene TRBJ2-5; D unclear. V gave up 2 bases and J gave up 5 bases, with 9 bases separating them. Germline loops: CDR1 SGHAT, CDR2 FQNNGV. The CDR3 has 13 residues. CDR3 DNA sequence: TGTGCCAGCAGCTTATTGGTCTTTGAGACCCAGTACTTC. Encoded protein: CASSLLVFETQYF.

This chain links TRBV6-1 with TRBJ2-1; 7 bases are a match to TRBD1. CDR1 MNHNS and CDR2 SASEGT come from the germline V gene. The CDR3 length is 14 residues. V lost 5 bases to trimming and J lost 4 bases; unmatched junction nucleotides: 5. The DNA for the CDR3 is TGTGCCAGCAGTACCCGGGACAGTTACAATGAGCAGTTCTTC. This encodes CASSTRDSYNEQFF.

The rearrangement links TRBV7-8 to TRBJ1-2; 7 positions match TRBD1. The germline V gene has CDR1 SGHVS and CDR2 FQNEAQ. V lost 5 bases, J lost 0 bases, and 12 bases stayed unmatched. The CDR3 spans 17 residues. CDR3 nucleotide sequence: TGTGCCAGCAGCATTGAGACAGGGACCACACCTAACTATGGCTACACCTTC. Translating it yields CASSIETGTTPNYGYTF.

This chain joins TRBV19 and TRBJ1-2; D is unresolved. The V and J ends lost 5 bases and 4 bases respectively, with 14 bases between them. The V gene's germline CDR1 is LNHDA and CDR2 SQIVND (reference sequence). The CDR3 has 14 residues. CDR3 region: CASSPPEWIYGYTF. In nucleotides, the CDR3 is TGTGCCAGTAGTCCGCCCGAGTGGATCTATGGCTACACCTTC.

The J gene is TRBJ1-5, the V gene TRBV28; D may be TRBD1 (6 bases). The CDR3 loop spans 15 amino acids. V was clipped by 3 bases and J by 3 bases, with 12 bases between them. CDR1 and CDR2 from the germline V gene are MDHEN and SYDVKM. CDR3 loop: CASSFLRGPNQPQHF. CDR3 in DNA: TGTGCCAGCAGTTTTCTCAGGGGACCCAATCAGCCCCAGCATTTT.

The chain combines TRBV6-5 with TRBJ2-5; tentatively, D is TRBD1 or TRBD2 (5 bases each). From germline, CDR1 is MNHEY and CDR2 SVGAGI. The CDR3 covers 13 residues. Trimming shortened V by 4 bases and J by 5 bases, and 11 bases separated the two germline ends. The CDR3 coding sequence is TGTGCCAGCAGTTTGGGGGTTGCGGAGACCCAGTACTTC. This encodes CASSLGVAETQYF.

Of note for this clone: One end of the junction varies from germline; a read error may be responsible. This chain uses TRBV5-3 with TRBJ2-7; TRBD1 is a possible D gene (5 bases). TRBV5-3 is placed among ORFs of uncertain function. CDR3 length: 15 residues. The chain's CDR3 is CASSLAQGGPYEQYF. In DNA form, the CDR3 reads TGTGCCAGCAGCTTGGCCCAGGGCGGCCCCTACGAGCAGTACTTC.

The rearrangement joins TRBV5-6 to TRBJ1-2, with D unresolved. Germline V gene sequence: CDR1 SGHDT, CDR2 YYEEEE. This CDR3 comprises 14 residues. V gave up 1 base and J gave up 2 bases, with 9 bases separating them. The CDR3 here is CASSLIGQNYGYTF. CDR3 coding DNA: TGTGCCAGCAGCTTGATCGGGCAGAACTATGGCTACACCTTC.

V gene TRBV9 combines with J gene TRBJ2-3, with D hard to call. Germline lookup yields CDR1 SGDLS and CDR2 YYNGEE. CDR3 length: 14 residues. V dropped 3 bases and J dropped 1 base, with 9 bases sitting between them. Here the CDR3 reads CASSAGLRTDTQYF. The CDR3 nucleotides read TGTGCCAGCAGCGCGGGCCTGCGCACAGATACGCAGTATTTT.

The chain combines TRBV7-8 with TRBJ2-5, with 8 bases that match TRBD2. Germline V gives CDR1 SGHVS, CDR2 FQNEAQ. Trimming at V came to 5 bases and at J to 0 bases, leaving 5 bases not matched to a gene. The CDR3 consists of 15 residues. For the CDR3, the DNA is TGTGCCAGCAGCACAGCGGGGGCGTACCAAGAGACCCAGTACTTC. The encoded protein is CASSTAGAYQETQYF.

The chain has TRBV9 and TRBJ2-1; D might be TRBD1 (6 bases). Trimming left V 0 bases short and J 1 base short, with 8 bases between. This CDR3 contains 15 residues. The V gene's germline CDR1 is SGDLS and CDR2 YYNGEE. This CDR3 is CASSVGTVSYNEQFF. The CDR3 DNA sequence: TGTGCCAGCAGCGTAGGGACAGTATCCTACAATGAGCAGTTCTTC.

The J gene is TRBJ2-1, the V gene TRBV19; D is possibly TRBD1 or TRBD2 (5 bases each). This CDR3 is 14 amino acids long. Trimming removed 6 bases at V and 5 bases at J, with 14 bases between. Looked up from germline, CDR1 is LNHDA and CDR2 is SQIVND (reference sequence). The CDR3 nucleotides are TGTGCCAGTAGCTTTGGGACCGCGCACAATGAGCAGTTCTTC. As protein: CASSFGTAHNEQFF.

J is TRBJ2-4 and V is TRBV2; the D gene is possibly TRBD1 (6 bases). CDR3 size: 14 residues. V was trimmed by 10 bases and J by 0 bases, leaving 13 bases between them. Germline loops: CDR1 SNHLY, CDR2 FYNNEI. CDR3 nucleotide sequence: TGTGCCACCCTGGACAGCCTAGCCAAAAACATTCAGTACTTC. Residues: CATLDSLAKNIQYF.

The rearrangement links TRBV5-4 to TRBJ2-1; 12 positions match TRBD2. Germline V gene lookup returns CDR1 SGHNT and CDR2 YYREEE (reference sequence). The CDR3 has 14 amino acids. J gave up 8 bases and V 4 bases, and 4 bases lay outside the gene matches. The CDR3 DNA sequence: TGTGCCAGCAGCCGGACTAGCGGGGCTTATGAGCAGTTCTTC. Encoded protein: CASSRTSGAYEQFF. The full variable domain, rest sourced from reference TRBV5-4 and TRBJ2-1, is ETGVTQSPTHLIKTRGQQVTLRCSSQSGHNTVSWYQQALGQGPQFIFQYYREEENGRGNFPPRFSGLQFPNYSSELNVNALELDDSALYLCASSRTSGAYEQFFGPGTRLTVL.

The V and J genes are TRBV4-1 and TRBJ1-2; D is unclear. This CDR3 has 16 amino acids. Between the trimmed V and J ends, which lost 1 base and 4 bases, there was a span of 16 bases. CDR1 is MGHRA and CDR2 is YSYEKL in the germline V gene. The CDR3 spells CASSQVSGGSGYGYTF. DNA for the CDR3: TGCGCCAGCAGCCAAGTATCGGGAGGGTCGGGCTATGGCTACACCTTC.

This clone was recorded a few times. This chain links TRBV19 with TRBJ1-2; no reliable D call. Trimming shortened V by 6 bases and J by 4 bases, and 15 bases separated the two germline ends. CDR3 size: 14 residues. The germline V gene has CDR1 LNHDA and CDR2 SQIVND (reference sequence). Here the CDR3 DNA reads TGTGCCAGTAGGCCTTTGGGCGAGATCTATGGCTACACCTTC. Amino acids: CASRPLGEIYGYTF.

The chain links TRBV6-1 to TRBJ1-2; D is ambiguous. Per the germline V gene, CDR1 is MNHNS and CDR2 is SASEGT. CDR3 length equals 11 residues. The V and J ends lost 6 bases and 4 bases respectively, with 6 bases between them. CDR3: CASSSTYGYTF. The CDR3 bases are TGTGCCAGCAGCTCCACCTATGGCTACACCTTC.

The chain has TRBV6-6 and TRBJ1-1, with D hard to call. The CDR3 contains 10 residues. Deletions cut 8 bases from V and 2 bases from J, with 3 bases between. Germline CDR1 reads MNHNY; CDR2 reads SVGAGI (reference sequence). In nucleotides, the CDR3 is TGTGCCAGCTTTAACACTGAAGCTTTCTTT. This codes for CASFNTEAFF.

This clone was observed a handful of times. The same CDR3 can be traced to other DNA sequences in this sample. The chain has TRBV21-1 and TRBJ1-5. TRBV21-1 is marked as a pseudogene. This CDR3 has 14 amino acids. CDR3 DNA: TGTGCCAGCAGAGGGCGGGAGGCGATTCAGCCCCAGCATTTT. Its translation: CASRGREAIQPQHF.

The chain recombines TRBV9 with TRBJ1-4; 8 bases line up with TRBD1. With V trimmed by 4 bases and J by 8 bases, 10 bases remained unmatched. This CDR3 has 15 residues. Germline V gives CDR1 SGDLS, CDR2 YYNGEE. CDR3 residues: CASSSIQGEGEKLFF. CDR3 in DNA: TGTGCCAGCAGCTCCATACAGGGGGAAGGAGAAAAACTGTTTTTT.

The chain carries TRBV4-1 and TRBJ2-1; 11 bases match TRBD2. V lost 0 bases to trimming and J lost 7 bases; unmatched junction nucleotides: 14. This CDR3 contains 19 residues. Germline CDR1 reads MGHRA; CDR2 reads YSYEKL. Here the CDR3 reads CASSQDPWTLAGGLNEQFF. The CDR3 DNA reads TGCGCCAGCAGCCAAGATCCGTGGACCCTAGCGGGAGGTCTGAATGAGCAGTTCTTC.

This rearrangement joins TRBV5-6 to TRBJ2-7; TRBD1 matches 7 bases. With V trimmed by 6 bases and J by 2 bases, 11 bases remained unmatched. The CDR3 covers 15 residues. Germline V gene sequence: CDR1 SGHDT, CDR2 YYEEEE. Here the CDR3 reads CASTSGTEFAYEQYF. Here the CDR3 DNA reads TGTGCCAGCACCTCCGGGACAGAATTCGCCTACGAGCAGTACTTC. The entire variable domain, with the rest obtained from reference TRBV5-6 and TRBJ2-7, is as follows: DAGVTQSPTHLIKTRGQQVTLRCSPKSGHDTVSWYQQALGQGPQFIFQYYEEEERQRGNFPDRFSGHQFPNYSSELNVNALLLGDSALYLCASTSGTEFAYEQYFGPGTRLTVT.

The rearrangement joins TRBV21-1 to TRBJ2-7. TRBV21-1 is a known pseudogene. The CDR3 is 18 residues long. The CDR3 is CASSKPRTLSSIVYEQYF. The CDR3 DNA reads TGTGCCAGCAGCAAACCCCGGACCTTATCATCAATAGTCTACGAGCAGTACTTC.

The J gene is TRBJ2-5, the V gene TRBV4-3; possibly TRBD1 for D (6 bases). Trimming left V 0 bases short and J 4 bases short, with 12 bases between. Germline loops: CDR1 LGHNA, CDR2 YSLEER. This CDR3 spans 15 amino acids. The CDR3 loop is CASSQEIQGLETQYF. The CDR3 coding sequence is TGCGCCAGCAGCCAAGAGATTCAGGGGCTAGAGACCCAGTACTTC.